This TCR beta chain comes out of a study of glioma-infiltrating T cells. Regarding the study as a whole: Above-expected tissue-blood divergence occurred in all gliomas, most in low-grade ones.

This clonotype is large. Its antigen is unidentified. This beta chain appears as a stray read in a library generated for alpha chains; its size is not informative. This CDR3 comprises 15 residues. CDR1 is DFQATT and CDR2 is SNEGSKA in the germline V gene (reference sequence). Trimming stripped 6 bases from V and 3 bases from J, with 19 bases between. TCR alpha and beta CDR3 regions were amplified from RNA using iRepertoire nested multiplex PCR. Using its own MiXCR run on the multiplex PCR reads, TCRdb lists one record per CDR3 protein. The sample lists some 400 distinct CDR3 sequences, about 24% occurring once.

V is TRBV20-1 and J is TRBJ2-3; D is uncertain. The sample comprised glioma tissue, nonneoplastic brain tissue, or PBMCs (not recorded which). This receptor was obtained from a human donor with low-grade glioma or glioblastoma, undergoing nonglioma brain surgery, or in good health (not recorded which). CDR3 protein: CSAPADPSRTDTQYF. The CDR3, as DNA: TGCAGTGCCCCCGCTGACCCATCGCGGACAGATACGCAGTATTTT.